This T cell receptor (beta chain) came from a study of shared T cell receptors in the human thymus. Germline CDR1 DFQATT, CDR2 SNEGSKA (reference sequence). CDR3 length: 11 amino acids. J gave up 4 bases and V 6 bases, and 1 base lay outside the gene matches. Here immunoSEQ multiplex PCR was the method, and the copy in TCRdb shows in-frame clones only, minus some. Of roughly 410,000 clones listed, approximately 95% were seen once; the top ten hold approximately 0.02%. The chain couples TRBV20-1 to TRBJ1-2; 8 nucleotides agree with TRBD1. Sequenced material: thymocytes. This clonotype was sampled from a human donor. The CDR3 nucleotides read TGCAGTGCGCAGGGGGCCTATGGCTACACCTTC. This sequence encodes CSAQGAYGYTF.